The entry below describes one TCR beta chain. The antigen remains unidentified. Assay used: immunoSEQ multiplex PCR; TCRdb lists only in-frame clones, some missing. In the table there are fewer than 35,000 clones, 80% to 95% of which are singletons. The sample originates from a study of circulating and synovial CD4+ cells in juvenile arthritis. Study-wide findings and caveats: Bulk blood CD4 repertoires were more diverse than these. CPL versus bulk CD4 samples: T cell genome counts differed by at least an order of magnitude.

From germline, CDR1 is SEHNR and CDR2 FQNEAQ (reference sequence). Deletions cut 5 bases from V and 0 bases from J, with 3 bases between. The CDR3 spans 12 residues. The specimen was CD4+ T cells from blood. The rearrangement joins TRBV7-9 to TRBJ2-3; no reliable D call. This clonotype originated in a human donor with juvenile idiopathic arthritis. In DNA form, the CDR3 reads TGTGCCAGCAGCCTCAGCACAGATACGCAGTATTTT. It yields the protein CASSLSTDTQYF.